Below, one T cell receptor (beta chain) is given with its context. The V gene end was trimmed by 5 bases and the J gene end by 0 bases; junction bases not matched to a gene: 11. CDR1 and CDR2 from the germline V gene are SNHLY and FYNNEI. This CDR3 contains 17 residues. This sample is part of a study of blood T cell repertoires in COVID-19. Across the study: Samples of COVID-19 (acute and convalescent) were obtained from the United States, Italy and Spain. T cells, B-cell-depleted T cells, or PBMCs supplied cDNA or gDNA.

In the original workflow: Cell counts per sample came from amplifying reference gene primers. Assay used: immunoSEQ multiplex PCR; TCRdb lists only in-frame clones, some missing. The D gene and trimming were derived from the DNA, and the V and J assignments and clone size from that table. The data show 250,000 to 300,000 clones, around 85% seen once. This TCR was recovered from a man aged 50 or older with active or convalescent COVID-19. The sequenced sample was peripheral blood. V usage is TRBV2 and J usage is TRBJ2-3, with TRBD1 matching over 7 bases. The CDR3 reads CASSTSPGQQSTDTQYF. CDR3 DNA sequence: TGTGCCAGCAGTACCAGTCCGGGACAGCAAAGCACAGATACGCAGTATTTT.